Listed here are 32 T cell receptor beta chains from one sample, sequenced in a study of CD8 T cells in Susac syndrome. When the RNA was reverse transcribed, random hexamers were used with an input of 0.5 to 1 ug. In TCRdb, the immunoSEQ multiplex PCR reads were re-called with MiXCR into one record per CDR3 protein. The table records 75,000 to 95,000 distinct CDR3 sequences, approximately 93% of them present only once. The sequenced material came from CD8+ T cells from PBMCs. The receptor source for this set is a human donor with Susac syndrome.

The chain employs TRBV6-5 and TRBJ2-3; TRBD2 aligns across 11 bases. This CDR3 has 17 residues. In germline, CDR1 is MNHEY, CDR2 SVGAGI. V lost 4 bases to trimming and J lost 1 base; unmatched junction nucleotides: 7. CDR3 loop: CASSFYSGGARTDTQYF. Here the CDR3 DNA reads TGTGCCAGCAGTTTCTATAGCGGGGGGGCCCGCACAGATACGCAGTATTTT.

A few counts support this clonotype. V gene TRBV19 combines with J gene TRBJ2-7; 7 positions agree with TRBD1. Germline assignment: CDR1 LNHDA and CDR2 SQIVND (reference sequence). This CDR3 contains 14 residues. With 3 bases clipped from V and 2 bases from J, the junction kept 4 bases outside the gene matches. CDR3 loop: CASSIPGQTYEQYF. In DNA, the CDR3 is TGTGCCAGTAGTATTCCGGGACAGACCTACGAGCAGTACTTC.

The chain couples TRBV6-5 to TRBJ2-1, with D uncertain. The CDR3 covers 10 residues. V was clipped by 8 bases and J by 5 bases, with 4 bases between them. CDR1 and CDR2 (germline): MNHEY, SVGAGI. The CDR3 loop is CASGDNEQFF. The CDR3 DNA reads TGTGCCAGCGGCGACAATGAGCAGTTCTTC.

The chain is built from TRBV3-1 and TRBJ2-7; 7 bases align to TRBD2. V lost 0 bases and J lost 0; bases outside the gene matches: 8. This CDR3 spans 17 amino acids. Germline assignment: CDR1 LGHDT and CDR2 YNNKEL (reference sequence). CDR3 sequence: CASSQDGGGRPSYEQYF. The CDR3 DNA sequence: TGTGCCAGCAGCCAAGATGGGGGAGGGAGGCCCTCCTACGAGCAGTACTTC.

The chain has TRBV7-2 and TRBJ2-6; D perhaps matches TRBD1 (6 bases). The CDR3 is made up of 16 amino acids. The germline CDR1 and CDR2 sequences are SGHTA and FQGNSA. V lost 8 bases, J lost 3 bases, and 17 bases lay in between. CDR3 nucleotide sequence: TGTGCCAGCGCACGGAGAACAGGGTTTGGGGCCAACGTCCTGACTTTC. This translates into CASARRTGFGANVLTF.

J is TRBJ2-1 and V is TRBV20-1; no clear D. Between the trimmed V and J ends, which lost 5 bases and 5 bases, there was a span of 7 bases. CDR1 is DFQATT and CDR2 is SNEGSKA in the germline V gene (reference sequence). The CDR3 spans 11 residues. The chain's CDR3 is CSAQDHNEQFF. In DNA form, the CDR3 reads TGCAGTGCTCAGGACCACAATGAGCAGTTCTTC.

This clonotype was observed once. The chain links TRBV6-4 to TRBJ1-1; D remains ambiguous. Trimming left V 8 bases short and J 3 bases short, with 13 bases between. Germline V CDR1 and CDR2: MRHNA, SNTAGT. The CDR3 spans 13 residues. In DNA form, the CDR3 reads TGTGCCAGCGCGAGATCCGAAGACACTGAAGCTTTCTTT. Amino acid sequence: CASARSEDTEAFF.

This chain links TRBV7-6 with TRBJ1-1; D is unresolved. The CDR3 spans 14 residues. Trimming cost V 3 bases and J 1 base, with 9 bases left between them. The V gene's germline CDR1 is SGHVS and CDR2 FNYEAQ. The CDR3 region is CASSLGVENTEAFF. The CDR3 DNA is TGTGCCAGCAGCTTGGGCGTGGAGAACACTGAAGCTTTCTTT.

The rearrangement joins TRBV9 to TRBJ2-3; the D gene is possibly TRBD1 (6 bases). V was trimmed by 2 bases and J by 5 bases, leaving 9 bases between them. The CDR3 is 13 residues long. Per the germline V gene, CDR1 is SGDLS and CDR2 is YYNGEE. Written as DNA, the CDR3 is TGTGCCAGCAGCGTGGGGGCCGTAGATACGCAGTATTTT. Its translation: CASSVGAVDTQYF.

V usage is TRBV5-4 and J usage is TRBJ2-6, with TRBD1 matching over 10 bases. Germline loops: CDR1 SGHNT, CDR2 YYREEE (reference sequence). The length of the CDR3 is 17 residues. V was clipped by 3 bases and J by 1 base; unmatched bases: 4. CDR3 DNA: TGTGCCAGCAGCTCTGACAGGGGGCTGTCTGGGGCCAACGTCCTGACTTTC. This codes for CASSSDRGLSGANVLTF.

The chain has TRBV6-1 and TRBJ1-2; D is uncertain. The CDR3 is 13 residues long. CDR1 is MNHNS, CDR2 SASEGT, per germline. V was clipped by 7 bases and J by 5 bases, with 14 bases between them. The DNA for the CDR3 is TGTGCCAGCACCTACCGGGTTGGGTATGGCTACACCTTC. Its translation is CASTYRVGYGYTF.

The CDR3 here is CASSDGRPGYGYTF. The CDR3 coding sequence is TGTGCCAGCAGTGACGGCAGGCCCGGCTATGGCTACACCTTC. This chain links TRBV2 with TRBJ1-2; D remains unclear. The CDR3 runs 14 residues. Germline values: CDR1 SNHLY, CDR2 FYNNEI. Trimming shortened V by 3 bases and J by 4 bases, and 12 bases separated the two germline ends.

This sequence joins TRBV20-1 and TRBJ2-7; 8 nucleotides align to TRBD1. The germline V gene encodes CDR1 DFQATT and CDR2 SNEGSKA (reference sequence). Losses at the gene ends were 2 bases for V and 0 bases for J; bases not matched to a gene: 6. The CDR3 consists of 15 residues. The CDR3 protein is CSARKSGQGSYEQYF. The CDR3 DNA reads TGCAGTGCTAGAAAATCAGGACAGGGCTCCTACGAGCAGTACTTC.

The V call is TRBV28, the J call TRBJ1-5; 9 bases agree with TRBD1. The CDR3 has 14 amino acids. Trimming cost V 3 bases and J 6 bases; bases outside gene matches: 3. CDR1 and CDR2 from the germline V gene are MDHEN and SYDVKM. This CDR3 is CASSFGTGRQPQHF. CDR3 coding DNA: TGTGCCAGCAGTTTTGGGACAGGGCGTCAGCCCCAGCATTTT.

The chain links TRBV28 to TRBJ2-3; possible D gene TRBD2, 7 bases. CDR3 length: 16 residues. Germline CDR1 reads MDHEN; CDR2 reads SYDVKM. V lost 4 bases, J lost 3 bases, and 17 bases lay in between. The CDR3: CASSSSLGGATDTQYF. The CDR3, as DNA: TGTGCCAGCAGTTCCTCCCTGGGGGGGGCAACAGATACGCAGTATTTT.

The J gene is TRBJ2-3, the V gene TRBV28; 12 bases are shared with TRBD1. The CDR3 runs 15 residues. Looked up from germline, CDR1 is MDHEN and CDR2 is SYDVKM. Losses at the gene ends were 6 bases for V and 5 bases for J; bases not matched to a gene: 6. The CDR3 is CASRGGTGGQDTQYF. The CDR3 DNA is TGTGCCAGCAGGGGGGGGACAGGGGGCCAAGATACGCAGTATTTT.

The gene calls are TRBV5-6 and TRBJ2-1, with 7 positions matching TRBD1. V was clipped by 4 bases and J by 8 bases; unmatched bases: 9. The CDR3 covers 14 residues. Germline loops: CDR1 SGHDT, CDR2 YYEEEE. CDR3 bases: TGTGCCAGCAGCCTCCCGGGACAGAGGGATGAGCAGTTCTTC. It encodes CASSLPGQRDEQFF.

The J gene is TRBJ2-1, the V gene TRBV7-3; no definite D call. V was cut by 1 base and J by 3 bases, with 10 bases left in between. Germline assignment: CDR1 SGHTA and CDR2 FQGTGA. The CDR3 contains 15 residues. The CDR3 here is CASSLSPGYYNEQFF. The CDR3 DNA reads TGTGCCAGCAGCTTAAGTCCCGGTTACTACAATGAGCAGTTCTTC.

The V call is TRBV20-1, the J call TRBJ1-2; a weak D match, TRBD1 (5 bases). Germline CDR1 DFQATT, CDR2 SNEGSKA (reference sequence). V was pared by 3 bases and J by 5 bases, with 13 bases between. The CDR3 is 13 residues long. The CDR3 loop is CSARTGEKYGYTF. The DNA for the CDR3 is TGCAGTGCTAGGACGGGGGAAAAGTATGGCTACACCTTC.

The chain couples TRBV28 to TRBJ2-5; 8 bases are shared with TRBD2. The CDR3 totals 16 residues. Per germline, CDR1 MDHEN and CDR2 SYDVKM. V dropped 1 base and J dropped 4; count of bases not matched to a gene: 8. In nucleotides, the CDR3 is TGTGCCAGCAGTTTATCCCATAGGACTAGCAGAGAGACCCAGTACTTC. This encodes CASSLSHRTSRETQYF.

The chain has TRBV7-2 and TRBJ2-7; D gene unclear. The ends were cut back, 2 bases at V and 0 bases at J, with 8 bases in the middle. Germline V gene sequence: CDR1 SGHTA, CDR2 FQGNSA. CDR3 length: 14 amino acids. CDR3: CASSLSRSSYEQYF. The CDR3 nucleotides are TGTGCCAGCAGCTTATCTCGCAGCTCCTACGAGCAGTACTTC.

The CDR3: CASSFDRWSPNEQFF. CDR3 nucleotide sequence: TGTGCCAGCAGCTTCGACAGATGGAGCCCTAATGAGCAGTTCTTC. The gene calls are TRBV7-2 and TRBJ2-1, with a tentative D call TRBD1 (5 bases). The germline CDR1 and CDR2 sequences are SGHTA and FQGNSA. There are 15 residues in the CDR3. Trimming shortened V by 3 bases and J by 7 bases, and 16 bases separated the two germline ends.

The V call is TRBV12-3 or TRBV12-4, the J call TRBJ2-1, with no clear D. V dropped 6 bases and J dropped 4 bases, with 7 bases sitting between them. The CDR3 covers 12 residues. CDR3 nucleotide sequence: TGTGCCAGCAGCCTCAAGTACAATGAGCAGTTCTTC. It is translated as CASSLKYNEQFF.

This clonotype appeared once. This chain joins TRBV4-1 and TRBJ2-3, with 8 bases identical to TRBD1. Trimming removed 1 base from V and 5 bases from J; junction bases left unmatched: 11. CDR1 and CDR2 from the germline V gene are MGHRA and YSYEKL. The CDR3 loop spans 17 amino acids. The CDR3 nucleotides are TGCGCCAGCAGCCAAGTTCCTGGACAGGGACAAGGAGATACGCAGTATTTT. Its protein is CASSQVPGQGQGDTQYF.

V is TRBV2 and J is TRBJ1-4; TRBD1 might be the D (6 bases). This CDR3 has 15 residues. Trimming took off 4 bases at V and 3 bases at J, with 12 bases between the two ends. Germline CDR1 reads SNHLY; CDR2 reads FYNNEI. As DNA, the CDR3 is TGTGCCAGCAGTGTACTGGGGGCTGCTAATGAAAAACTGTTTTTT. The encoded protein is CASSVLGAANEKLFF.

The J gene is TRBJ2-2, the V gene TRBV6-6; weak D call: TRBD2 (5 bases). The V end lost 1 base, the J end lost 3 bases, and 9 bases lay between the germline ends. CDR3 length: 15 amino acids. Germline lookup yields CDR1 MNHNY and CDR2 SVGAGI (reference sequence). CDR3 region: CASSYLGRHTGELFF. In nucleotides, the CDR3 is TGTGCCAGCAGTTACTTAGGGAGACACACCGGGGAGCTGTTTTTT.

This chain uses TRBV7-9 with TRBJ2-7; D call uncertain. Germline CDR1 reads SEHNR; CDR2 reads FQNEAQ (reference sequence). V gave up 5 bases and J gave up 7 bases, with 12 bases separating them. The CDR3 has 12 residues. CDR3: CASSKHRGEQYF. The CDR3 DNA is TGTGCCAGCAGCAAACACCGTGGGGAGCAGTACTTC.

The count of this clonotype is one. The genes are TRBV28 and TRBJ2-3, with D tentatively TRBD2 (6 bases). V was cut by 5 bases and J by 4 bases, with 19 bases left in between. The CDR3 extends over 16 amino acids. CDR1 is MDHEN, CDR2 SYDVKM, per germline. The chain's CDR3 is CASSTGTGPPADTQYF. The DNA of the CDR3 is TGTGCCAGCAGTACCGGGACTGGACCTCCGGCAGATACGCAGTATTTT.

This clonotype has a single count. V and J are TRBV5-5 and TRBJ2-7; D uncertain. The CDR3 length is 13 residues. The ends were cut back, 0 bases at V and 4 bases at J, with 8 bases in the middle. The V gene's germline CDR1 is SGHKS and CDR2 YYEKEE (reference sequence). This CDR3 is CASSLGGWYEQYF. CDR3 nucleotides: TGTGCCAGCAGCTTGGGTGGTTGGTACGAGCAGTACTTC.

This rearrangement joins TRBV5-1 to TRBJ2-1, with TRBD2 matching over 9 bases. With 5 bases clipped from V and 5 bases from J, the junction kept 8 bases outside the gene matches. This CDR3 contains 15 residues. Germline V gene data show CDR1 as SGHRS and CDR2 as YFSETQ. CDR3: CASSSTSGNNNEQFF. The CDR3 nucleotides are TGCGCCAGCAGTTCGACTAGCGGAAACAACAATGAGCAGTTCTTC. Together with reference TRBV5-1 and TRBJ2-1, the CDR3 gives the full variable domain: KAGVTQTPRYLIKTRGQQVTLSCSPISGHRSVSWYQQTPGQGLQFLFEYFSETQRNKGNFPGRFSGRQFSNSRSEMNVSTLELGDSALYLCASSSTSGNNNEQFFGPGTRLTVL.

This chain uses TRBV6-2 or TRBV6-3 with TRBJ2-7; D could derive from TRBD1 or TRBD2 (5 bases each). Germline V gene data show CDR1 as MNHEY and CDR2 as SVGEGT. This CDR3 comprises 12 residues. V dropped 2 bases and J dropped 8 bases, with 10 bases sitting between them. In DNA form, the CDR3 reads TGTGCCAGCAGTTACGGGACGGATAAGCAGTACTTC. Amino acids: CASSYGTDKQYF.

The CDR3 here is CASSVRDGYYGYTF. The CDR3 DNA reads as TGTGCCAGCAGCGTAAGGGACGGGTACTATGGCTACACCTTC. The chain joins TRBV9 to TRBJ1-2; tentatively, D is TRBD1 (5 bases). Trimming stripped 1 base from V and 3 bases from J, with 10 bases between. In germline, CDR1 is SGDLS, CDR2 YYNGEE. The CDR3 contains 14 residues.